The 9 T cell receptor beta chains below were found in one sample sequenced in a study of CXCR3-negative and CXCR3-positive naive CD8 T cells. The study made its TRB cDNA libraries by 5' RACE, adding UMI labels. After re-calling the 5' RACE reads, TCRdb lists one entry per CDR3 protein, DNA absent. The sample table sets out around 52,000 distinct CDR3 sequences. Sequenced: memory CD8+ T cells from blood. Every receptor here comes from a human donor in good health. Some clones in this sample may be carry-over from other donors' samples.

The chain is built from TRBV28 and TRBJ1-5. Germline assignment: CDR1 MDHEN and CDR2 SYDVKM. The CDR3 contains 13 residues. This CDR3 is CASSLAANQPQHF.

The J gene is TRBJ2-6, the V gene TRBV6-2 or TRBV6-3. CDR1 is MNHEY, CDR2 SVGEGT, per germline. The CDR3 totals 15 residues. CDR3 protein: CASSSDSSGANVLTF.

The rearrangement joins TRBV21-1 to TRBJ2-4. TRBV21-1 constitutes a pseudogene. This CDR3 is built from 15 residues. The CDR3 spells CASSTDLCAKNIQYF.

V is TRBV25-1 and J is TRBJ2-7; the TCRdb D gene call, TRBD1, has no DNA to confirm it. Germline V CDR1 and CDR2: MGHDK, SYGVNS. The CDR3 runs to 14 residues. The CDR3 loop is CASSGTGSFNEQYF.

The V call is TRBV6-2 or TRBV6-3, the J call TRBJ2-5. The CDR3 extends over 17 amino acids. The germline V gene encodes CDR1 MNHEY and CDR2 SVGEGT. CDR3 amino acids: CASSYSRRGVSQETQYF.

The chain uses TRBV6-4 and TRBJ2-3; with no DNA, the TCRdb D assignment of TRBD2 cannot be verified. Germline V CDR1 and CDR2: MRHNA, SNTAGT. This CDR3 contains 15 residues. The CDR3 loop is CASSEGSGGTDTQYF.

V and J are TRBV28 and TRBJ2-5; TCRdb reports TRBD1, a call that lacks DNA to check it against. CDR1 and CDR2 (germline): MDHEN, SYDVKM. This CDR3 has 17 residues. CDR3 amino acids: CASSFRKPTGAQETQYF.

The chain combines TRBV29-1 with TRBJ2-7; TCRdb returns TRBD2, unconfirmable since there is no DNA. CDR1 and CDR2 (germline): SQVTM, ANQGSEA. The CDR3 has 12 amino acids. CDR3 protein: CSCGGGAYEQYF.

J is TRBJ2-2 and V is TRBV6-4; the TCRdb D gene call, TRBD1, has no DNA to confirm it. This CDR3 contains 14 residues. Germline V lookup: CDR1 MRHNA, CDR2 SNTAGT. The CDR3 region is CASTRSGGTGELFF.